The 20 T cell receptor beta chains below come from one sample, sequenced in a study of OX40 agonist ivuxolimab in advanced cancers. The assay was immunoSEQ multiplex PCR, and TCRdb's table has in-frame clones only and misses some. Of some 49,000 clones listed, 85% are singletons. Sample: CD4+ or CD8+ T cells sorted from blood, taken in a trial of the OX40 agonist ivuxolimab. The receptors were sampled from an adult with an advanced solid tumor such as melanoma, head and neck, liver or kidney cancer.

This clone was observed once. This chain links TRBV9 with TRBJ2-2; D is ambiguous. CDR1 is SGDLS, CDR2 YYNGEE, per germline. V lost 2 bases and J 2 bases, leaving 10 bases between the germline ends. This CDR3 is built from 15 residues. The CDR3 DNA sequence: TGTGCCAGCAGCGTCTCGACCCACAACACCGGGGAGCTGTTTTTT. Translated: CASSVSTHNTGELFF.

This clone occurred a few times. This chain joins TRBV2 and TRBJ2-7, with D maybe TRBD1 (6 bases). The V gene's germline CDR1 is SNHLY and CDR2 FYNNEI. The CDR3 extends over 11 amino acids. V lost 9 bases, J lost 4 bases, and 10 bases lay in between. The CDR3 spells CARQGPYEQYV. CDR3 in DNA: TGTGCCAGACAGGGACCATACGAGCAGTACGTC.

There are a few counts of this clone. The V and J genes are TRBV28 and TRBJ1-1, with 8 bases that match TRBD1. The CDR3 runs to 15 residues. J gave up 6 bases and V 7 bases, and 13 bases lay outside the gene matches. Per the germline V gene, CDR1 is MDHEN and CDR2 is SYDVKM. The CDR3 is CASIPHAGGQAEAFF. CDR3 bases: TGTGCCAGCATTCCCCACGCAGGGGGCCAAGCTGAAGCTTTCTTT.

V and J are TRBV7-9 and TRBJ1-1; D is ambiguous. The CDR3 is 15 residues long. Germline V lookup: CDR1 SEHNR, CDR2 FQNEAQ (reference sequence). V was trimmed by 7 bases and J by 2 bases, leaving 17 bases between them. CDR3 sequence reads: CASKLPPGVNTEAFF. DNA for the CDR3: TGTGCCAGCAAGCTCCCCCCCGGGGTTAACACTGAAGCTTTCTTT.

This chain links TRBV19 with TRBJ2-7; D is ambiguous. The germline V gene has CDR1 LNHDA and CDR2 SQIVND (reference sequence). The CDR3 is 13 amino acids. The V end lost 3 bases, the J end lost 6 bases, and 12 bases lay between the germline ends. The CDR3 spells CASSIDVSSEQYF. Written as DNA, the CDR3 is TGTGCCAGTAGTATTGACGTCAGCTCCGAGCAGTACTTC. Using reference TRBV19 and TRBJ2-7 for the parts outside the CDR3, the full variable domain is DGGITQSPKYLFRKEGQNVTLSCEQNLNHDAMYWYRQDPGQGLRLIYYSQIVNDFQKGDIAEGYSVSREKKESFPLTVTSAQKNPTAFYLCASSIDVSSEQYFGPGTRLTVT.

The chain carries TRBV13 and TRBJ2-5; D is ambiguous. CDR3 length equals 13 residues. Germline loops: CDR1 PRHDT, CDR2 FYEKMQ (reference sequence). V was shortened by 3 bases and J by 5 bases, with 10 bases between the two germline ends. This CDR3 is CASSFIGTETQYF. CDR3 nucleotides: TGTGCCAGCAGCTTCATCGGAACGGAGACCCAGTACTTC. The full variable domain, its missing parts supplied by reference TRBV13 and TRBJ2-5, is AAGVIQSPRHLIKEKRETATLKCYPIPRHDTVYWYQQGPGQDPQFLISFYEKMQSDKGSIPDRFSAQQFSDYHSELNMSSLELGDSALYFCASSFIGTETQYFGPGTRLLVL.

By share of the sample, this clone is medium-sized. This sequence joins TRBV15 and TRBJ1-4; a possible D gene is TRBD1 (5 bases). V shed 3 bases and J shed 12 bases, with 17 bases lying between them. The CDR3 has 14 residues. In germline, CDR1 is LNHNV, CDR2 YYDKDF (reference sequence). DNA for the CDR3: TGTGCCACCAGCAGTAACCGCCTGTCGGGGGAACTGTTTTTT. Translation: CATSSNRLSGELFF.

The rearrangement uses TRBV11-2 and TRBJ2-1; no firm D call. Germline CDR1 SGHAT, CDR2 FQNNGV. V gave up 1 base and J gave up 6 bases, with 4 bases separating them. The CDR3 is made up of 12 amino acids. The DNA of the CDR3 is TGTGCCAGCAGCTTAGGGCGCAATGAGCAGTTCTTC. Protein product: CASSLGRNEQFF. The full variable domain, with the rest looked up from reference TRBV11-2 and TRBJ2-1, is EAGVAQSPRYKIIEKRQSVAFWCNPISGHATLYWYQQILGQGPKLLIQFQNNGVVDDSQLPKDRFSAERLKGVDSTLKIQPAKLEDSAVYLCASSLGRNEQFFGPGTRLTVL.

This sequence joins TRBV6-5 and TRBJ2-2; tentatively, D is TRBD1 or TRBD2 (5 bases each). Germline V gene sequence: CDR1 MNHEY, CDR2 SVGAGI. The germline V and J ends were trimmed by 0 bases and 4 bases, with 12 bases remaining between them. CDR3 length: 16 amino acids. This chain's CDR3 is CASSYSTLGGTGELFF. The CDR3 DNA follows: TGTGCCAGCAGTTACTCGACTCTTGGGGGCACCGGGGAGCTGTTTTTT.

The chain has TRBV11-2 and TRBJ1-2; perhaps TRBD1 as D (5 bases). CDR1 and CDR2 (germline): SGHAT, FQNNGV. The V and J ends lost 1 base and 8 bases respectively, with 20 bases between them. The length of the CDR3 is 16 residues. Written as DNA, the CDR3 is TGTGCCAGCAGCTTAGTTAGTCGAGGTGGGGCTGGGGGCTACACCTTC. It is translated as CASSLVSRGGAGGYTF.

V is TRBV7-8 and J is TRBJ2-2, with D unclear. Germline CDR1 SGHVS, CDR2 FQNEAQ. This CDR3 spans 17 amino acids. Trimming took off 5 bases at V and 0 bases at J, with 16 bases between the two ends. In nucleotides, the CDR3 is TGTGCCAGCAGCGCCAGAATCGGCAGTCCGAACACCGGGGAGCTGTTTTTT. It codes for CASSARIGSPNTGELFF. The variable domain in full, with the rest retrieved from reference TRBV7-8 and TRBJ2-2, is GAGVSQSPRYKVAKRGQDVALRCDPISGHVSLFWYQQALGQGPEFLTYFQNEAQLDKSGLPSDRFFAERPEGSVSTLKIQRTQQEDSAVYLCASSARIGSPNTGELFFGEGSRLTVL.

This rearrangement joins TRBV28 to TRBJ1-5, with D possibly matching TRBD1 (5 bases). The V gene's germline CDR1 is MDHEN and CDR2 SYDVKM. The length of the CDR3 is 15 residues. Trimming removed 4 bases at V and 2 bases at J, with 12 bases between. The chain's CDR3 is CASSWGRWGNQPQHF. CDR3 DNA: TGTGCCAGCAGTTGGGGCCGGTGGGGCAATCAGCCCCAGCATTTT. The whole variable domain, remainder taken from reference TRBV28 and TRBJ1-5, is DVKVTQSSRYLVKRTGEKVFLECVQDMDHENMFWYRQDPGLGLRLIYFSYDVKMKEKGDIPEGYSVSREKKERFSLILESASTNQTSMYLCASSWGRWGNQPQHFGDGTRLSIL.

In DNA, the CDR3 is TGCGCCAGCAGCCAAGTTGGCGGGGGGCAGGACTATGGCTACACCTTC. Translating gives CASSQVGGGQDYGYTF. The genes are TRBV4-3 and TRBJ1-2, with D perhaps TRBD1 (6 bases). The CDR3 length is 16 residues. Per the germline V gene, CDR1 is LGHNA and CDR2 is YSLEER. V was shortened by 1 base and J by 3 bases, with 15 bases between the two germline ends.

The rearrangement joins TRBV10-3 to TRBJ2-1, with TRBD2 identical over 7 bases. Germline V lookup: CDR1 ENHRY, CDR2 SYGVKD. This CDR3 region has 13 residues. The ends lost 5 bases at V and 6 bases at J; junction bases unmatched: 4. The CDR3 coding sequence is TGTGCCATCAGTATGACGGGGGGCAATGAGCAGTTCTTC. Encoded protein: CAISMTGGNEQFF.

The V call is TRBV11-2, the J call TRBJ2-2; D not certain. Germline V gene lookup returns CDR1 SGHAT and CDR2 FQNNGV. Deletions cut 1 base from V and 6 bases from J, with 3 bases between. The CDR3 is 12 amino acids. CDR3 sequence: CASSLVPGELFF. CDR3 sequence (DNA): TGTGCCAGCAGCTTAGTCCCCGGGGAGCTGTTTTTT.

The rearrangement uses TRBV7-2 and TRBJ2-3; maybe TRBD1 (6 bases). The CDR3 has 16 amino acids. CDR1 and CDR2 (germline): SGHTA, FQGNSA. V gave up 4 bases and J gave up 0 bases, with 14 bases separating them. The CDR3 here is CASSSTQGLSTDTQYF. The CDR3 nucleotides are TGTGCCAGCAGCTCAACACAGGGTTTAAGCACAGATACGCAGTATTTT.

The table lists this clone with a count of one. CDR3 coding DNA: TGCGCCAGCAGTACAGGACAGATCAATGAGCAGTTCTTC. Amino acids: CASSTGQINEQFF. The V call is TRBV5-1, the J call TRBJ2-1, with a possible D match to TRBD1 (6 bases). Germline-derived CDR1 and CDR2 are SGHRS and YFSETQ. This CDR3 spans 13 amino acids. V was shortened by 5 bases and J by 6 bases, with 12 bases between the two germline ends.

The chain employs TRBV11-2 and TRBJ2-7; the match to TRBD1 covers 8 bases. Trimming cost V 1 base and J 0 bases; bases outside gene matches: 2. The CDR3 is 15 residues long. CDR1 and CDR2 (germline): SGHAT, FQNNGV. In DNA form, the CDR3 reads TGTGCCAGCAGCTTAGCCGGGACAGGCTCCTACGAGCAGTACGTC. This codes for CASSLAGTGSYEQYV.

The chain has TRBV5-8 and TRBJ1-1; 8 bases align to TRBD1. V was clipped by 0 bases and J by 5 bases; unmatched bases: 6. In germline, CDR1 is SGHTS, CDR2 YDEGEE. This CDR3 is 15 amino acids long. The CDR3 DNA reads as TGTGCCAGCAGCTTGGCTTCAGGGGGCTGGACTGAAGCTTTCTTT. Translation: CASSLASGGWTEAFF.

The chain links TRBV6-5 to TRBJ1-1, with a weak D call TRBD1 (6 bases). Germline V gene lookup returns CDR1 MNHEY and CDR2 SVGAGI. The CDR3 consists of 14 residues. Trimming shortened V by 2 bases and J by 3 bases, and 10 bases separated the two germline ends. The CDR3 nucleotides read TGTGCCAGCAGTTACGTCCCAGGGGACACTGAAGCTTTCTTT. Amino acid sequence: CASSYVPGDTEAFF.